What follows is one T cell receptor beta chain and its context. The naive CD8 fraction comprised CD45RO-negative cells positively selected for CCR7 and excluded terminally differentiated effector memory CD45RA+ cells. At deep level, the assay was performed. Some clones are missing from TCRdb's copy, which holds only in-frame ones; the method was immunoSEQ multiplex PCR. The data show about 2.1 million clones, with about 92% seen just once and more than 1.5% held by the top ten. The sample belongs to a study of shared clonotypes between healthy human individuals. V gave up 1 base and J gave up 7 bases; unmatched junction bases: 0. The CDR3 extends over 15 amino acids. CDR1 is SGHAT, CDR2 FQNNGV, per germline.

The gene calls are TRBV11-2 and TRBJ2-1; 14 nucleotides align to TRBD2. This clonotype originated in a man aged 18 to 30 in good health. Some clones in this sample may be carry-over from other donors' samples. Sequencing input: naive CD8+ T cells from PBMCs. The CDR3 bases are TGTGCCAGCAGCTTAGGGACTAGCGGGGGGAATGAGCAGTTCTTC. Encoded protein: CASSLGTSGGNEQFF.